These 17 T cell receptor beta chains came from one sample sequenced in a study of blood T cells in healthy people across ages. Through a sample-barcoded 5' primer and a J-beta primer mix, a second PCR was run for 7 to 11 cycles. TCRdb analysed the 5' RACE reads with MiXCR anew, one entry per CDR3 protein. The table has about 680,000 distinct CDR3 sequences, 45% to 50% seen once. The sequencing sample was made of blood. The receptors stem from a woman in her sixties in good health.

V is TRBV5-1 and J is TRBJ2-7, with 9 nucleotides matching TRBD1. Per germline, CDR1 SGHRS and CDR2 YFSETQ. The CDR3 is 16 amino acids. Trimming cost V 4 bases and J 3 bases; bases outside gene matches: 11. Written as DNA, the CDR3 is TGCGCCAGCAGCCCAGAAGCCGGGACAGGGATCTACGAGCAGTACTTC. This encodes CASSPEAGTGIYEQYF.

The CDR3 DNA sequence: TGTGCCAGCAGCTTAGCCGCATGGGCAGGTGGAGATACGCAGTATTTT. As protein: CASSLAAWAGGDTQYF. The chain uses TRBV7-9 and TRBJ2-3, with no clear D. Trimming removed 0 bases at V and 5 bases at J, with 15 bases between. CDR3 size: 16 residues. Looked up from germline, CDR1 is SEHNR and CDR2 is FQNEAQ (reference sequence).

The table lists this clonotype with a few counts. The chain is built from TRBV7-8 and TRBJ2-1; D call uncertain. V was clipped by 2 bases and J by 2 bases, with 10 bases between them. Germline CDR1 reads SGHVS; CDR2 reads FQNEAQ. This CDR3 contains 15 residues. As DNA, the CDR3 is TGTGCCAGCAGCTTAAGGCCACAGACCTACAATGAGCAGTTCTTC. Protein product: CASSLRPQTYNEQFF. Full variable domain (outside the CDR3, taken from reference TRBV7-8 and TRBJ2-1): GAGVSQSPRYKVAKRGQDVALRCDPISGHVSLFWYQQALGQGPEFLTYFQNEAQLDKSGLPSDRFFAERPEGSVSTLKIQRTQQEDSAVYLCASSLRPQTYNEQFFGPGTRLTVL.

The chain recombines TRBV9 with TRBJ2-1; D is perhaps TRBD1 (6 bases). V gave up 0 bases and J gave up 2 bases, with 15 bases separating them. The CDR3 spans 17 residues. The V gene's germline CDR1 is SGDLS and CDR2 YYNGEE. The CDR3 reads CASSVALEQGTYNEQFF. In nucleotides, the CDR3 is TGTGCCAGCAGCGTAGCCCTCGAACAGGGTACCTACAATGAGCAGTTCTTC.

The chain has TRBV28 and TRBJ2-5; perhaps TRBD2 as D (6 bases). CDR3 length equals 13 residues. The V gene's germline CDR1 is MDHEN and CDR2 SYDVKM. The DNA for the CDR3 is TGTGAGCCTCCGCGGGGTTTGCAAGAGACCCAGTACTTC. It yields the protein CEPPRGLQETQYF.

A few counts support this clonotype. The rearrangement links TRBV5-5 to TRBJ1-5; D may be TRBD1 (5 bases). From germline, CDR1 is SGHKS and CDR2 YYEKEE (reference sequence). V lost 2 bases, J lost 4 bases, and 16 bases lay in between. The CDR3 length is 16 residues. As DNA, the CDR3 is TGTGCCAGCAGCTTCCCCGGGGGGGGAGGGAATCAGCCCCAGCATTTT. Amino acids: CASSFPGGGGNQPQHF.

A few counts support this clonotype. The rearrangement uses TRBV5-5 and TRBJ2-7; D is uncertain. The germline CDR1 and CDR2 sequences are SGHKS and YYEKEE (reference sequence). V was cut by 2 bases and J by 6 bases, with 9 bases left in between. The CDR3 is 12 amino acids. The CDR3 spells CASSLPRREQYF. The DNA for the CDR3 is TGTGCCAGCAGCTTACCTAGGCGCGAGCAGTACTTC.

The rearrangement uses TRBV11-1 and TRBJ2-1, with TRBD2 matching 12 bases. V lost 1 base and J lost 12; bases outside the gene matches: 7. This CDR3 has 15 amino acids. Germline V gene data show CDR1 as SGHAT and CDR2 as FQDESV (reference sequence). CDR3 sequence reads: CASSLGLAGGRGQFF. CDR3 DNA sequence: TGTGCCAGCAGCTTAGGGCTAGCGGGAGGGCGAGGGCAGTTCTTC. The entire variable domain, with the rest obtained from reference TRBV11-1 and TRBJ2-1, is as follows: EAEVAQSPRYKITEKSQAVAFWCDPISGHATLYWYRQILGQGPELLVQFQDESVVDDSQLPKDRFSAERLKGVDSTLKIQPAELGDSAMYLCASSLGLAGGRGQFFGPGTRLTVL.

The chain employs TRBV6-1 and TRBJ2-7; D is unresolved. The DNA matches TRBJ2-4 better at its end, which makes the J call doubtful. The CDR3 is 14 residues long. The germline V gene encodes CDR1 MNHNS and CDR2 SASEGT. CDR3 DNA: TGTGCCAGCAGGTCCCAGGCTATCAAAAACATTCAGTACTTC. The encoded protein is CASRSQAIKNIQYF.

This clonotype was detected a few times. The rearrangement links TRBV14 to TRBJ2-5; D gene unclear. The J call may be in error: the DNA end matches TRBJ2-7 better. From germline, CDR1 is SGHDN and CDR2 FVKESK. This CDR3 spans 11 amino acids. The chain's CDR3 is CASSQSLEQYF. The CDR3 DNA reads as TGTGCCAGCAGCCAATCCCTCGAGCAGTACTTC.

This clonotype was seen a single time. The J gene is TRBJ2-7, the V gene TRBV29-1; D may be TRBD1 or TRBD2 (5 bases each). Trimming shortened V by 4 bases and J by 3 bases, and 13 bases separated the two germline ends. The CDR3 has 13 amino acids. Per the germline V gene, CDR1 is SQVTM and CDR2 is ANQGSEA. This chain's CDR3 is CSVGFGTGYEQYF. CDR3 bases: TGCAGCGTTGGTTTCGGGACGGGCTACGAGCAGTACTTC.

With respect to this clonotype: A single base separates this from a much larger clone, so it may be a read error. The chain joins TRBV13 to TRBJ1-1; D possibly corresponds to TRBD1 (5 bases). CDR3 length: 16 residues. Germline V CDR1 and CDR2: PRHDT, FYEKMQ (reference sequence). In DNA form, the CDR3 reads TGTGCCAGCAGCTGGGGCTTAGCAGAGAGTAACACTGAACCTTTCTTT. It is translated as CASSWGLAESNTEPFF. Using reference TRBV13 and TRBJ1-1 for the parts outside the CDR3, the full variable domain is AAGVIQSPRHLIKEKRETATLKCYPIPRHDTVYWYQQGPGQDPQFLISFYEKMQSDKGSIPDRFSAQQFSDYHSELNMSSLELGDSALYFCASSWGLAESNTEPFFGQGTRLTVV.

This clonotype was counted a few times. The chain couples TRBV4-2 to TRBJ2-7; D uncertain. The germline gives CDR1 LGHNA, CDR2 YNFKEQ. The length of the CDR3 is 15 residues. With 0 bases removed from V and 6 bases from J, the gap between germline ends came to 15 bases. The CDR3 here is CASSQEDLGNGEQYF. CDR3 in DNA: TGTGCCAGCAGCCAAGAAGACCTAGGCAACGGCGAGCAGTACTTC.

This clonotype was detected many times. The chain recombines TRBV7-2 with TRBJ2-7, with 8 bases identical to TRBD2. Germline-derived CDR1 and CDR2 are SGHTA and FQGNSA. J gave up 3 bases and V 4 bases, and 5 bases lay outside the gene matches. The CDR3 has 14 amino acids. The CDR3 loop reads CASSSAGGDYEQYF. The CDR3 DNA reads as TGTGCCAGCAGCTCGGCCGGGGGGGACTACGAGCAGTACTTC.

J is TRBJ2-1 and V is TRBV29-1; D perhaps matches TRBD2 (5 bases). CDR3 length: 12 amino acids. The V gene lost 2 bases and the J gene lost 14 bases, with 16 bases spanning the gap. Per germline, CDR1 SQVTM and CDR2 ANQGSEA. Here the CDR3 DNA reads TGCAGCGTTGAATGGAGCACTAGTCTAGAGTTCTTC. Translation gives CSVEWSTSLEFF.

This clonotype was seen more than once but under ten times. The CDR3: CASSLGGGDEQYF. The DNA for the CDR3 is TGTGCCAGCAGCTTAGGAGGGGGCGACGAGCAGTACTTC. This sequence joins TRBV7-2 and TRBJ2-5, with 7 bases lining up with TRBD1. TRBJ2-7 matches the DNA end more closely, so the J call is doubtful. Germline values: CDR1 SGHTA, CDR2 FQGNSA. CDR3 length: 13 residues.

The V and J genes are TRBV25-1 and TRBJ1-2, with 8 bases that match TRBD1. Trimming took 3 bases from V and 7 from J; bases not matched to a gene: 10. This CDR3 comprises 15 residues. Germline V gene sequence: CDR1 MGHDK, CDR2 SYGVNS. In DNA, the CDR3 is TGTGCCAGCAGTGACTTTCAGGGGGCAAATTCTGGCTACACCTTC. Protein product: CASSDFQGANSGYTF.